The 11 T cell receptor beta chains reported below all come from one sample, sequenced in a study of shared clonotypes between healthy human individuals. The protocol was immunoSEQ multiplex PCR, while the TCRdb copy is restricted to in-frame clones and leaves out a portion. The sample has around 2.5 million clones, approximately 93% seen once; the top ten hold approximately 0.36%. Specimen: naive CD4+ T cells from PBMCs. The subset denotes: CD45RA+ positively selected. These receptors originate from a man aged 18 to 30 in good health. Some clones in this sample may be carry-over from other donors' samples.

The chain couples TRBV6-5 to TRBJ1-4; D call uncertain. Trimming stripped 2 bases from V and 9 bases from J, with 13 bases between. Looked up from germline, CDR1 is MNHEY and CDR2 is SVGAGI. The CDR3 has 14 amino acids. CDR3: CASSYGWPMQKLFF. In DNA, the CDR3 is TGTGCCAGCAGTTACGGATGGCCGATGCAAAAACTGTTTTTT.

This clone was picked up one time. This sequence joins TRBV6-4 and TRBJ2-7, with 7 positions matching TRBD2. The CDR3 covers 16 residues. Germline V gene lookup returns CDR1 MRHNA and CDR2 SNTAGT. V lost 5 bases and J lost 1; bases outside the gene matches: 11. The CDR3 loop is CASSTPRGGSSYEQYF. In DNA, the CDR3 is TGTGCCAGCAGTACCCCAAGGGGCGGGAGTTCCTACGAGCAGTACTTC.

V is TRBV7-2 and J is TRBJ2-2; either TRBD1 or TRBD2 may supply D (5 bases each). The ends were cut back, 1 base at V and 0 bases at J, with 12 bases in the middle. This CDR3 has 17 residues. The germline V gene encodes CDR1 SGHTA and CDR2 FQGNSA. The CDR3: CASSLGWGRTNTGELFF. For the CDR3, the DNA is TGTGCCAGCAGCTTAGGTTGGGGACGGACGAACACCGGGGAGCTGTTTTTT.

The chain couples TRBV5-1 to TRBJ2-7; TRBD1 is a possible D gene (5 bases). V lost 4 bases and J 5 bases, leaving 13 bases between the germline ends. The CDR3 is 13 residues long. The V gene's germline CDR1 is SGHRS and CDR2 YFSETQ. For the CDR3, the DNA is TGCGCCAGCAGCCTCATAGGACAAAACGAGCAGTACTTC. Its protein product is CASSLIGQNEQYF.

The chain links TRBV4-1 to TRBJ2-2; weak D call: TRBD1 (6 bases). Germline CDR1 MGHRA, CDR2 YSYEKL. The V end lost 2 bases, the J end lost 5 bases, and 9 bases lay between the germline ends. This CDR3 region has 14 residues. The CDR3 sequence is CASSQPGATGELFF. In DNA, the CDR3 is TGCGCCAGCAGCCAACCAGGGGCGACCGGGGAGCTGTTTTTT.

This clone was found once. CDR3 sequence: CASSPSGSGSSSETQYF. DNA for the CDR3: TGCGCCAGCAGCCCATCAGGTAGCGGGAGTAGCTCGGAGACCCAGTACTTC. The chain uses TRBV5-1 and TRBJ2-5, with 9 bases aligning to TRBD2. Trimming took 4 bases from V and 5 from J; bases not matched to a gene: 15. Germline lookup yields CDR1 SGHRS and CDR2 YFSETQ. This CDR3 has 17 amino acids.

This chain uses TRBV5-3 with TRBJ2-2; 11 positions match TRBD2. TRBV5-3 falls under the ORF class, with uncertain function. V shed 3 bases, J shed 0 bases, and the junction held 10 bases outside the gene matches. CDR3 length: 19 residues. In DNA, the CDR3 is TGTGCCAGAAGCTCAGAAGAGGGACTAGCGGAGGCGAACACCGGGGAGCTGTTTTTT. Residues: CARSSEEGLAEANTGELFF.

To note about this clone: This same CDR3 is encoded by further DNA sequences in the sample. The CDR3, as DNA: TGCGCCAGCAGCTTGGGCGGGGGCGGAGAGACCCAGTACTTC. Protein sequence: CASSLGGGGETQYF. V usage is TRBV5-1 and J usage is TRBJ2-5; possibly TRBD2 for D (7 bases). Germline lookup yields CDR1 SGHRS and CDR2 YFSETQ. Trimming shortened V by 0 bases and J by 4 bases, and 10 bases separated the two germline ends. The CDR3 has 14 residues.

The CDR3 spells CASSRRSGDEQYF. The CDR3 DNA reads as TGTGCCAGCAGCCGTCGTTCAGGGGACGAGCAGTACTTC. V is TRBV5-4 and J is TRBJ2-7, with D tentatively TRBD1 (6 bases). The CDR3 runs 13 residues. The germline V gene encodes CDR1 SGHNT and CDR2 YYREEE (reference sequence). V lost 4 bases and J 5 bases, leaving 13 bases between the germline ends. Full variable domain (missing parts from reference TRBV5-4 and TRBJ2-7): ETGVTQSPTHLIKTRGQQVTLRCSSQSGHNTVSWYQQALGQGPQFIFQYYREEENGRGNFPPRFSGLQFPNYSSELNVNALELDDSALYLCASSRRSGDEQYFGPGTRLTVT.

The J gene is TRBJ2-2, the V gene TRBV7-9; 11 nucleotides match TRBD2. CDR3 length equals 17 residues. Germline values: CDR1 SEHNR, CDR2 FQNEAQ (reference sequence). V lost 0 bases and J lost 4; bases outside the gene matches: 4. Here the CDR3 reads CASSLALAGGPTGELFF. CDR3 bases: TGTGCCAGCAGCTTAGCCCTAGCGGGAGGTCCCACCGGGGAGCTGTTTTTT.

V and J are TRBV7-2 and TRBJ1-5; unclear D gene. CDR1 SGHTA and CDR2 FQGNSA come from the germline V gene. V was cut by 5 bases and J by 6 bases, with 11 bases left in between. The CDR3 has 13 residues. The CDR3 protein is CASSPDWGQPQHF. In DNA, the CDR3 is TGTGCCAGCAGCCCCGATTGGGGTCAGCCCCAGCATTTT.